This T cell receptor beta chain is from a study of vaccination and CD4 T cells after COVID-19. In the study overall: Culture controls were given either a CEFX pool, an HIV-1 Nef pool, or no peptide.

Sequencing of the DNA from cultured CD4+ T cells was carried out with the Oncomine TCR Beta short-read assay. TCRdb fed the PCR reads into MiXCR, producing one record per CDR3 protein. The profile shows some 15,000 distinct CDR3 sequences, 60% to 80% of them singletons. Trimming pared 0 bases from V and 4 bases from J, leaving 18 bases between. The CDR3 contains 17 residues. Per the germline V gene, CDR1 is MGHRA and CDR2 is YSYEKL. About this clonotype: Its specificity is unknown.

Treatment indicated: roughly nine-day PBMC culture with coronavirus spike peptide pools or control peptides (ViraFEST assay). For ViraFEST, peptide pools expanded antigen-specific T cells, after which the TCRs were sequenced. The V call is TRBV4-1, the J call TRBJ1-2; no firm D call. The sequence came from a human donor who had recovered from COVID-19. Sequences were obtained from CD4+ T cells from blood, cultured in vitro. The CDR3 is CASSQDSAEGYGYGYTF. The CDR3 nucleotides read TGCGCCAGCAGCCAAGATTCTGCAGAGGGATACGGCTATGGCTACACCTTC.